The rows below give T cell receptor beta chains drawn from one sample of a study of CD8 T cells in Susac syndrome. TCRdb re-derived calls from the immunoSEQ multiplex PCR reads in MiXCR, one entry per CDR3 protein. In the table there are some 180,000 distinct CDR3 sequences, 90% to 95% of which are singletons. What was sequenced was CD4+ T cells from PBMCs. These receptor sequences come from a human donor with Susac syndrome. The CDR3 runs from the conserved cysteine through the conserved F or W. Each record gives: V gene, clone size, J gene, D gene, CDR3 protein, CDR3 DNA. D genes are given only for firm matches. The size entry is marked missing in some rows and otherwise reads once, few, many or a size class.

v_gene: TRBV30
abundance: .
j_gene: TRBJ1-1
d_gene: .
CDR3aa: CAWRSQGNTEAFF
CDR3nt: TGTGCCTGGAGATCTCAGGGGAACACTGAAGCTTTCTTT

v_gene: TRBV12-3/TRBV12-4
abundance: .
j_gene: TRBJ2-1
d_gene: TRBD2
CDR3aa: CASSLRGNSYNEQFF
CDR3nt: TGTGCCAGCAGTTTGCGGGGGAACTCCTACAATGAGCAGTTCTTC

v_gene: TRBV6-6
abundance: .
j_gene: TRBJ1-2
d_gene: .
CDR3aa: CASSYGNTRGYGYTF
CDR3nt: TGTGCCAGCAGTTACGGAAACACAAGGGGCTATGGCTACACCTTC

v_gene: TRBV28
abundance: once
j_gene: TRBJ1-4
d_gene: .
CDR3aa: CASSSSGPSEKLFF
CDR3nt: TGTGCCAGCAGTAGCAGCGGGCCCAGTGAAAAACTGTTTTTT

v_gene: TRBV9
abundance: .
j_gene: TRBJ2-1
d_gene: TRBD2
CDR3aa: CASSVVGGRDNEQFF
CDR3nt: TGTGCCAGCAGCGTAGTGGGCGGGAGGGACAATGAGCAGTTCTTC

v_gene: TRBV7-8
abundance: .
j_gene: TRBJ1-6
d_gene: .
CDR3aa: CASSSSRWEVTSPLHF
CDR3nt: TGTGCCAGCAGCTCGAGTCGGTGGGAAGTGACTTCACCCCTCCACTTT

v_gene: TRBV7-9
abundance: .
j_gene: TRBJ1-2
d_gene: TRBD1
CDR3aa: CASSYSGTGEGYTF
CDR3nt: TGTGCCAGCAGCTACTCCGGGACAGGGGAAGGCTACACCTTC

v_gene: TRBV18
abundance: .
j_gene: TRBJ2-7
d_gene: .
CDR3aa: CASSTGAGSHEQYF
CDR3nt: TGTGCCAGCTCAACGGGAGCCGGGTCCCACGAGCAGTACTTC

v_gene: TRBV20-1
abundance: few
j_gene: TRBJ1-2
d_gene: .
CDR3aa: CSARSYGYTF
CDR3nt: TGCAGTGCTAGATCCTATGGCTACACCTTC

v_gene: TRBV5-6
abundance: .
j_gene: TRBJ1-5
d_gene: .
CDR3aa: CASSLSGGYNQPQHF
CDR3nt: TGTGCCAGCAGCTTATCGGGTGGATACAATCAGCCCCAGCATTTT

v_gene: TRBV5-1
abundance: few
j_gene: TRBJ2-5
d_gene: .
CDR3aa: CASSLGGGEETQYF
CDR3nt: TGCGCCAGCAGCTTGGGTGGGGGCGAAGAGACCCAGTACTTC

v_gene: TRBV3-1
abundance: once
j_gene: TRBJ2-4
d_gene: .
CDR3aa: CASSPTFLTKNIQYF
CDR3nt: TGTGCCAGCAGCCCCACCTTTTTGACCAAAAACATTCAGTACTTC

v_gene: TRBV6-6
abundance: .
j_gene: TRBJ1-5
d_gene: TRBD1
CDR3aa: CASIDRGNQPQHF
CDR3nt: TGTGCCAGCATTGACAGGGGCAATCAGCCCCAGCATTTT

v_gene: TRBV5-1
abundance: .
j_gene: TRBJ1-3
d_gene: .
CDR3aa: CASSFGGYHSGNTIYF
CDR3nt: TGCGCCAGCAGCTTCGGGGGCTACCACTCTGGAAACACCATATATTTT

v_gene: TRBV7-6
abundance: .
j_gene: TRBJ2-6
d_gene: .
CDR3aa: CASSWEPGQKSGANVLTF
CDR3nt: TGTGCCAGCAGCTGGGAACCGGGACAAAAGTCTGGGGCCAACGTCCTGACTTTC

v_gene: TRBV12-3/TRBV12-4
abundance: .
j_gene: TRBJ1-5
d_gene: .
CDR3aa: CASSFAGWVQPQHF
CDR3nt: TGTGCCAGCAGTTTTGCGGGGTGGGTTCAGCCCCAGCATTTT

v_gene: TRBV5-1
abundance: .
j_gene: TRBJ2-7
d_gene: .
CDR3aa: CASSYAGVPSSYEQYF
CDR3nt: TGCGCCAGCAGCTACGCCGGTGTCCCTAGCTCCTACGAGCAGTACTTC

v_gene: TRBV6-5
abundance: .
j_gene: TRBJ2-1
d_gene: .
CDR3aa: CASSYRSFNEQFF
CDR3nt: TGTGCCAGCAGTTACCGCAGCTTTAATGAGCAGTTCTTC

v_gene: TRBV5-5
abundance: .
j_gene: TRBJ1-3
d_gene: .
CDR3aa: CASSYTGLPNSGNTIYF
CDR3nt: TGTGCCAGCAGTTATACAGGTTTACCCAACTCTGGAAACACCATATATTTT

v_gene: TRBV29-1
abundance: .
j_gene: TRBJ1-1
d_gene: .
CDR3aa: CSTMTANTEAFF
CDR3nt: TGCAGCACTATGACAGCCAACACTGAAGCTTTCTTT

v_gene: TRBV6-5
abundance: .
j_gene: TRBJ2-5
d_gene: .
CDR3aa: CASRSSGKGETQYF
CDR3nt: TGTGCCAGCAGATCCTCTGGGAAGGGAGAGACCCAGTACTTC

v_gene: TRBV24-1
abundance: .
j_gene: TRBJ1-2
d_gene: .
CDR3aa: CATSDLYRYNYGYTF
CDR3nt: TGTGCCACCAGTGATTTGTACAGATATAACTATGGCTACACCTTC

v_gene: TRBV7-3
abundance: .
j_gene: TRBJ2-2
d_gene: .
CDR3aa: CASRQELGAGELFF
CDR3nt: TGTGCCAGCAGACAGGAACTAGGGGCCGGGGAGCTGTTTTTT

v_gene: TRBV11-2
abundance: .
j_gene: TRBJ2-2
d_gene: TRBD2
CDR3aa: CASTLVGLAGGNTGELFF
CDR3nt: TGTGCCAGCACCCTAGTAGGACTAGCGGGAGGGAACACCGGGGAGCTGTTTTTT

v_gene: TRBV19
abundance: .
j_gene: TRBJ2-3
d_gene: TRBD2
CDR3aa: CASSLRTSGGRDTQYF
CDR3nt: TGTGCCAGTAGTCTTCGGACTAGCGGGGGCAGGGATACGCAGTATTTT

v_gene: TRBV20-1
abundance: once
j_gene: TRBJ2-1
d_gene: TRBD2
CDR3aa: CSAFDSGSRNEQFF
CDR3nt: TGCAGTGCGTTTGATAGCGGGAGTCGGAATGAGCAGTTCTTC

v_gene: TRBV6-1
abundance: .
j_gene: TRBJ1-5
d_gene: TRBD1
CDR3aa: CASSELDREDQPQHF
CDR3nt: TGTGCCAGCAGTGAATTAGACAGGGAGGATCAGCCCCAGCATTTT

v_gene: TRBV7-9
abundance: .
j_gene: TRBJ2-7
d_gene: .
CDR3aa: CASASGLYEQYF
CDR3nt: TGTGCCAGTGCGTCGGGTCTGTACGAGCAGTACTTC

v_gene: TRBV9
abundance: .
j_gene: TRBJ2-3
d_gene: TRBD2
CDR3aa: CASSVATASGSLPDTQYF
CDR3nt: TGTGCCAGCAGCGTAGCTACCGCTAGCGGGAGCCTCCCAGATACGCAGTATTTT

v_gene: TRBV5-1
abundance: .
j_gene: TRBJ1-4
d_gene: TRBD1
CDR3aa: CASSPGQGNEKLFF
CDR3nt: TGCGCCAGCAGCCCGGGACAGGGGAATGAAAAACTGTTTTTT